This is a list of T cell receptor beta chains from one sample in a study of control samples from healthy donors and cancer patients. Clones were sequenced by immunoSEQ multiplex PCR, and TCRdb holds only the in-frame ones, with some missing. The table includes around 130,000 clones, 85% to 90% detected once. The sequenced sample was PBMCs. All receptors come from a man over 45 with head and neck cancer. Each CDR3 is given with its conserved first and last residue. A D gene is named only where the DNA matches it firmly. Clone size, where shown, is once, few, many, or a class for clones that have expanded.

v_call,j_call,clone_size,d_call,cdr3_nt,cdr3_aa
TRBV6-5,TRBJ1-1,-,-,TGTGCCAGCAGTTACTCGAGATTGGGCACTGAAGCTTTCTTT,CASSYSRLGTEAFF
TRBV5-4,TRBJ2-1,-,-,TGTGCCAGCAGCCTTACAGGGCGCTCCTACAATGAGCAGTTCTTC,CASSLTGRSYNEQFF
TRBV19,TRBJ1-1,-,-,TGTGCCAGTAGTCTTACAGGGAACACTGAAGCTTTCTTT,CASSLTGNTEAFF
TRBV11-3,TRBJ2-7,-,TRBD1,TGTGCCAGCAGTAATACAGGGGGCTGGAACTACGAGCAGTACTTC,CASSNTGGWNYEQYF
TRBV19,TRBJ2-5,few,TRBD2,TGTGCCAGTAGTCCTGGGACTAGCGGGAGTGAGACCCAGTACTTC,CASSPGTSGSETQYF
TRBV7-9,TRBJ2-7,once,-,TGTGCCAGCAGCTTCATTTCAGGGAACGGCGAGCAGTACTTC,CASSFISGNGEQYF
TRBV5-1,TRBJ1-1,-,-,TGCGCCAGCAGACTCGACCCGGGGTTCACTGAAGCTTTCTTT,CASRLDPGFTEAFF
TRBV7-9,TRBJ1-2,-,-,TGTGCCAGCAGCCCGTCCGGGACATCTTATGGCTACACCTTC,CASSPSGTSYGYTF
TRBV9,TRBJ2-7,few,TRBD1,TGTGCCAGCAGCCCGGGACAGCTTTACTACGAGCAGTACTTC,CASSPGQLYYEQYF
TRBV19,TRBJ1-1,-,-,TGTGCCAGTAGCCCCCCGGGTTGGAAGTGGGTCCTCGCGGCTTTCTTT,CASSPPGWKWVLAAFF
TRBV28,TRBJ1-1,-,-,TGTGCCAGCAGCCCAGCTTTCCTTTCGAACACTGAAGCTTTCTTT,CASSPAFLSNTEAFF
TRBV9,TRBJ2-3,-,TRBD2,TGTGCCAGCAGCGTAGGAGCGGGAGGGCCCGGAGATACGCAGTATTTT,CASSVGAGGPGDTQYF
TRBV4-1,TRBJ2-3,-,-,TGCGCCAGCAGCCAAGATAGGCACACAGATACGCAGTATTTT,CASSQDRHTDTQYF
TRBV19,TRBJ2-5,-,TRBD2,TGTGCCAGTAGTACCCAGACTAGCGGGAGCGGGAAGTGGACCCAGTACTTC,CASSTQTSGSGKWTQYF
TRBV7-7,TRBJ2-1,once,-,TGTGCCAGCAGCTTAGACTACACAGGGTACAATGAGCAGTTCTTC,CASSLDYTGYNEQFF
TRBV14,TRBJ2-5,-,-,TGTGCCAGCAGCCTACGAATTGGGGATCAGGGCCAAGAGACCCAGTACTTC,CASSLRIGDQGQETQYF
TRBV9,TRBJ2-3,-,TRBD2,TGTGCCAGCAGCACGGGACTAGCGGGCCTCACAGATACGCAGTATTTT,CASSTGLAGLTDTQYF
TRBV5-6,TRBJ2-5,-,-,TGTGCCAGCAGCTTATTCGGACGGTTCGGCGAGACCCAGTACTTC,CASSLFGRFGETQYF
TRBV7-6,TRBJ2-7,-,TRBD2,TGTGCCAGCAGCTTAAGTAGCGGGGGGGTCTACGAGCAGTACTTC,CASSLSSGGVYEQYF
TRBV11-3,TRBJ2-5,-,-,TGTGCCAGCAGCTTCTCCGGAGTCCAAGAGACCCAGTACTTC,CASSFSGVQETQYF
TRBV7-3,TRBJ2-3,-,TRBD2,TGTGCCAGCAGACGGGACTACACAGATACGCAGTATTTT,CASRRDYTDTQYF
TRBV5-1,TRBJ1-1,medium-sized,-,TGCGCCAGCAGCTTGGCGGGACACCTGAACACTGAAGCTTTCTTT,CASSLAGHLNTEAFF
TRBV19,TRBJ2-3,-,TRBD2,TGTGCCAGTAGTCTAACGGGACTAGAAAGAAATACGCAGTATTTT,CASSLTGLERNTQYF
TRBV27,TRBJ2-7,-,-,TGTGCCAGCATTGGTTGGACTCAAGACTCCTACGAGCAGTACTTC,CASIGWTQDSYEQYF
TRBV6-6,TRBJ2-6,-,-,TGTGCCAGCAAGACAGAAGCGTCTGGGGCCAACGTCCTGACTTTC,CASKTEASGANVLTF
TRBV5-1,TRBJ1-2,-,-,TGCGCCAGCAGCTCGAGTAACTATGGCTACACCTTC,CASSSSNYGYTF
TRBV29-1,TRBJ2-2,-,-,TGCAGCGCGCCAGGGAATCTCGGGGAGCTGTTTTTT,CSAPGNLGELFF
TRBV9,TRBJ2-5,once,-,TGTGCCAGCAGCGTAGGTGGAGGGACGGTAGCTGGAACCCAGTACTTC,CASSVGGGTVAGTQYF
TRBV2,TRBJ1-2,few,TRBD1,TGTGCCAGCAATGAGGGACAGTACTATGGCTACACCTTC,CASNEGQYYGYTF
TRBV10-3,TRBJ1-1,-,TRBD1,TGTGCCATCACTCCGGGACAGGGGAACACTGAAGCTTTCTTT,CAITPGQGNTEAFF
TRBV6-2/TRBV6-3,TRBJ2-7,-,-,TGTGCCAGCAGCCCGGGACACGAGATCTACGAGCAGTACTTC,CASSPGHEIYEQYF
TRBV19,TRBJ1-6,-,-,TGTGCCAGTAGTATGATACAGGAGAATTCACCCCTCCACTTT,CASSMIQENSPLHF
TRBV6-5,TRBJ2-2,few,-,TGTGCCAGCACCTCCGGGGAGCTGTTTTTT,CASTSGELFF
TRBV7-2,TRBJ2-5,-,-,TGTGCCAGCAGCATCGGGCTTAACCAAGAGACCCAGTACTTC,CASSIGLNQETQYF
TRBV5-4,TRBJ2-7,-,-,TGTGCCAGCAGTTTCCTTACAGGCTACGAGCAGTACTTC,CASSFLTGYEQYF
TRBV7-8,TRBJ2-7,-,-,TGTGCCAGCAGCTTGGACAGTCCGACACCTATAGGGCTCTACGAGCAGTACTTC,CASSLDSPTPIGLYEQYF
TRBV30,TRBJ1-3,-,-,TGTGCCTGGAGATTAGACTCTGGAAACACCATATATTTT,CAWRLDSGNTIYF
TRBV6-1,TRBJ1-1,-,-,TGTGCCAGCAGTGAATGGAGCATGAACACTGAAGCTTTCTTT,CASSEWSMNTEAFF
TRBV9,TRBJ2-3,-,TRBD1,TGTGCCAGCAGCGGACGACAGGGTGTTGGCACAGATACGCAGTATTTT,CASSGRQGVGTDTQYF
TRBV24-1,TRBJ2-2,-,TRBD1,TGTGCCATCAACCCGACAGGGTCGGCCACCGGGGAGCTGTTTTTT,CAINPTGSATGELFF
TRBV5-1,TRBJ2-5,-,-,TGCGCCAGCAGCTTGGAGTATCAAGAGACCCAGTACTTC,CASSLEYQETQYF
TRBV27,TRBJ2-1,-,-,TGTGCCAGCAGTCCCCGGGGGAACAATGAGCAGTTCTTC,CASSPRGNNEQFF
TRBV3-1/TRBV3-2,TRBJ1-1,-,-,TGTGCCAGCAGCTTCGCCAGACTGAACACTGAAGCTTTCTTT,CASSFARLNTEAFF
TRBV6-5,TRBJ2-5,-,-,TGTGTTTCAGGGAGAGGAAATGAAGAGACCCAGTACTTC,CVSGRGNEETQYF
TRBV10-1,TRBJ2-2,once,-,TGCGCCAGCAGTACCCAGGATCGGGAGCTGTTTTTT,CASSTQDRELFF
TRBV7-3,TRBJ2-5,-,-,TGTGCCAGCAGCTTAACTCACGCCTCCGGGACCCAGTACTTC,CASSLTHASGTQYF
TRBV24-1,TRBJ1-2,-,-,TGTGCCACCAGTGGCCAGGGAAACTATGGCTACACCTTC,CATSGQGNYGYTF
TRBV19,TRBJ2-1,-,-,TGTGCCAGTAGTATTGGTACTGAGCAGTTCTTC,CASSIGTEQFF
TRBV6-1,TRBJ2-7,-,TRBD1,TGTGCCAGCAGTGTCCGGGACAGGGGCGGTCTGGACGAGCAGTACTTC,CASSVRDRGGLDEQYF